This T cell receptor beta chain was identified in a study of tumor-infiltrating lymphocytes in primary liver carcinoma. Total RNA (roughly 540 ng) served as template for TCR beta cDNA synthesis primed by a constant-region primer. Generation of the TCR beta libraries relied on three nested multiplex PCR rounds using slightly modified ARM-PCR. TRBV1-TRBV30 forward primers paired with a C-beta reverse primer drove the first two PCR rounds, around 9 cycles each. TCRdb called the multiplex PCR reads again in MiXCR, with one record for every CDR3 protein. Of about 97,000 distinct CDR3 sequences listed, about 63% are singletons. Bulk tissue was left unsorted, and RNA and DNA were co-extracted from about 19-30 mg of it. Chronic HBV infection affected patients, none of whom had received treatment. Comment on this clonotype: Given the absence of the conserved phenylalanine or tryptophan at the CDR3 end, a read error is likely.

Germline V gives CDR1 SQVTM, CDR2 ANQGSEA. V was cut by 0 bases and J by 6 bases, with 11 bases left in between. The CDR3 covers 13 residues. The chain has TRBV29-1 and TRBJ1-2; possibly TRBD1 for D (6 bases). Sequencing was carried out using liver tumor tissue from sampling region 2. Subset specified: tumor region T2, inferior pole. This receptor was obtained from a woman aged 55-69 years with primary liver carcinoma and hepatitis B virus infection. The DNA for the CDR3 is TGCAGCGTTGAAGAAGGGGGGTGGAATGGCTACACCCTC. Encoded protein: CSVEEGGWNGYTL.